There are a few counts of the clone carrying this T cell receptor (beta chain). It was about 9.4 milliliters of peripheral blood that were drawn from each donor. Primed by a sample-barcoded 5' primer and a J-beta primer mix, a second PCR proceeded for 7 to 11 cycles. A 12-random-nucleotide template-switch adaptor tagged each cDNA molecule. MiXCR, run by TCRdb on the 5' RACE reads, gives a single entry per CDR3 protein. The repertoire holds 1,800,000 or so distinct CDR3 sequences, with more than 35% as singletons. The entry originates in a study of blood T cells in healthy people across ages. The clonotype was recovered from a human donor in good health. Sequencing used blood.

CDR3 loop: CASSPSGPGYEQYF. The CDR3 nucleotides read TGTGCCAGCAGCCCGTCGGGACCGGGCTACGAGCAGTACTTC. The V and J genes are TRBV7-7 and TRBJ2-7; tentatively, D is TRBD1 or TRBD2 (5 bases each). The CDR3 consists of 14 residues. Trimming stripped 5 bases from V and 3 bases from J, with 14 bases between. From germline, CDR1 is SSHAT and CDR2 FNYEAQ (reference sequence).